A selection of T cell receptor beta chains follows, all from one sample in a study of cytomegalovirus exposure and HLA in healthy donors. Assay: immunoSEQ multiplex PCR; the TCRdb copy retains only in-frame clones and omits some. The table lists 150,000 to 200,000 clones, over 75% of them singletons. Sequencing was performed on PBMCs. The receptors stem from a man aged 18 to 30 in good health and CMV-seronegative. Each CDR3 is given with its conserved first and last residue. The order of the fields is J gene, V gene, D gene, clone size, CDR3 DNA, CDR3 protein. The D gene is left open where the match is weak. Clone size appears in some rows only: once, few, many, or a class for an expanded clone.

TRBJ2-2 TRBV5-1 TRBD2 - TGCGCCAGCAGGACTAGCGGGAACACCGGGGAGCTGTTTTTT CASRTSGNTGELFF
TRBJ2-1 TRBV29-1 TRBD2 - TGCAGCGTTGGGAGGCGGGAGGCTAACAATGAGCAGTTCTTC CSVGRREANNEQFF
TRBJ1-4 TRBV4-1 TRBD1 few TGCGCCAGCAGCCAAGAATGGGACAGGACAACTAATGAAAAACTGTTTTTT CASSQEWDRTTNEKLFF
TRBJ1-4 TRBV12-5 - once TGTGCTAGTGCCAGAGGCTATTCGAATGAAAAACTGTTTTTT CASARGYSNEKLFF
TRBJ2-7 TRBV7-2 TRBD1 few TGTGCCAGCAGCTTAGCCCAGGGGGCACACGAGCAGTACTTC CASSLAQGAHEQYF
TRBJ1-4 TRBV6-1 - - TGTGCCAGCAGTGAAGCGCGGGGACTGGGTCTCTTTTTT CASSEARGLGLFF
TRBJ2-1 TRBV7-6 TRBD2 - TGTGCCAGCAGCTTATCCGTAGCGGGGGCCGACACCGGGGAATTTCAGTTCTTC CASSLSVAGADTGEFQFF
TRBJ2-1 TRBV5-5 - once TGTGCCAGCAGCTTGGTGGGCTCCGGGACTGTATCCTACAATGAGCAGTTCTTC CASSLVGSGTVSYNEQFF
TRBJ1-4 TRBV27 - - TGTGCCAGCAGTTTAAACCCTAGGCATGAAAAACTGTTTTTT CASSLNPRHEKLFF
TRBJ2-7 TRBV7-2 TRBD2 - TGTGCCAGCAGCGTTCAGCGGGGGAGTTCCTACGAGCAGTACTTC CASSVQRGSSYEQYF
TRBJ2-3 TRBV5-6 TRBD2 - TGTGCCAGCAGCACCCCGGGACTAGGTACGCAGTATTTT CASSTPGLGTQYF
TRBJ2-7 TRBV2 - - TGTGCCAGCAGTAACAGGGTAGTCAACGAGCAGTACTTC CASSNRVVNEQYF
TRBJ2-7 TRBV4-3 TRBD2 - TGCGCCAGCAGCCAAGAGGCCCTAGCGGGGACCTACGAGCAGTACTTC CASSQEALAGTYEQYF
TRBJ2-7 TRBV2 TRBD1 - TGTGCCAGCACCGAAGCAGGGGACAGGGGAGTCTACGAGCAGTACTTC CASTEAGDRGVYEQYF
TRBJ1-5 TRBV7-2 TRBD1 - TGTGCCAGCAGCGAATTACAGGGGGCGGGTCAGCCCCAGCATTTT CASSELQGAGQPQHF
TRBJ2-7 TRBV29-1 TRBD1 - TGCAGCGTTGAAGATCCTATGGAGGGGGACAGGAGAAGACCTACCTACGAGCAGTACTTC CSVEDPMEGDRRRPTYEQYF
TRBJ1-6 TRBV19 TRBD1 - TGTGCCAGTAGTTTCAGGACAGGGGGTTATTCACCCCTCCACTTT CASSFRTGGYSPLHF
TRBJ1-2 TRBV7-9 TRBD1 - TGTGCCAGCAGCCAACAGGGGGGGTATGGCTACACCTTC CASSQQGGYGYTF
TRBJ1-6 TRBV7-6 TRBD1 - TGTGCCAGCAGCTTAGTTGGGCCAGGGACAGGGAATTCACCCCTCCACTTT CASSLVGPGTGNSPLHF
TRBJ2-1 TRBV6-6 - - TGTGCCAGCTCCGACAGTATCTCCTACAATGAGCAGTTCTTC CASSDSISYNEQFF
TRBJ1-1 TRBV15 TRBD1 - TGTGCCACCAGCAGAGACAGGGACAGGGGGCTGTTGAACACTGAAGCTTTCTTT CATSRDRDRGLLNTEAFF
TRBJ1-1 TRBV18 - once TGTGCCAGCTCACCTCCGACAGATCGGACTGAAGCTTTCTTT CASSPPTDRTEAFF
TRBJ2-3 TRBV7-2 TRBD2 - TGTGCCAGCAGCCCTGGACTAGCGGGGAGTGCAGATACGCAGTATTTT CASSPGLAGSADTQYF
TRBJ1-2 TRBV10-2 TRBD1 - TGCGCCAGCAGTGACGTGGTACAGGGGGCGCCTGGCTACACCTTC CASSDVVQGAPGYTF